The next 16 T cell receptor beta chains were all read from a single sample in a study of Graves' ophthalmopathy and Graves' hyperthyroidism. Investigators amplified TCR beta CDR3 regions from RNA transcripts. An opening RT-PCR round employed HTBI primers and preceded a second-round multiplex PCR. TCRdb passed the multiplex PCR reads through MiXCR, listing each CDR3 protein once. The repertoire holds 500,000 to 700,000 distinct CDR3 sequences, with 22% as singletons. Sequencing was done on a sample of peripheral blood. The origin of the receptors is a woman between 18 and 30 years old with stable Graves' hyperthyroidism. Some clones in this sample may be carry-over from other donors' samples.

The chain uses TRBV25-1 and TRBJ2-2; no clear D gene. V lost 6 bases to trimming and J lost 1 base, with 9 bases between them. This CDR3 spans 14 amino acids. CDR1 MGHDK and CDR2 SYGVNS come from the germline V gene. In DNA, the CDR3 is TGTGCCAGCAGGGGGATGGTGAACACCGGGGAGCTGTTTTTT. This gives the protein CASRGMVNTGELFF. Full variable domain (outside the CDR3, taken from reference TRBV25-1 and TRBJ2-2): EADIYQTPRYLVIGTGKKITLECSQTMGHDKMYWYQQDPGMELHLIHYSYGVNSTEKGDLSSESTVSRIRTEHFPLTLESARPSHTSQYLCASRGMVNTGELFFGEGSRLTVL.

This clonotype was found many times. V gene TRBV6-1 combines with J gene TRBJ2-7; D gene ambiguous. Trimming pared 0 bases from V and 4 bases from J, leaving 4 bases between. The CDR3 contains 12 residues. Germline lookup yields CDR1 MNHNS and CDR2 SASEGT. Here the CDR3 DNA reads TGTGCCAGCAGTGAAGCGAGGTACGAGCAGTACTTC. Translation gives CASSEARYEQYF.

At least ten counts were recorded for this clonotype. CDR3 region: CATSRDYVSGAPQHF. CDR3 DNA sequence: TGTGCCACCAGCAGAGATTACGTCTCCGGGGCGCCCCAGCATTTT. V and J are TRBV15 and TRBJ1-5; perhaps TRBD1 as D (5 bases). The CDR3 is made up of 15 amino acids. The germline V gene has CDR1 LNHNV and CDR2 YYDKDF (reference sequence). V was shortened by 0 bases and J by 9 bases, with 15 bases between the two germline ends.

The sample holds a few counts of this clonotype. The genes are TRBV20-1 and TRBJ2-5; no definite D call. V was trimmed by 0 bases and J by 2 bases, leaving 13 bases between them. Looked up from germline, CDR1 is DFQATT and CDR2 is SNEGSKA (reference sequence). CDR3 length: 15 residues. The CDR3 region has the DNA TGCAGTGCTAGAGACTCCCGGACGAAGCAAGAGACCCAGTACTTC. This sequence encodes CSARDSRTKQETQYF.

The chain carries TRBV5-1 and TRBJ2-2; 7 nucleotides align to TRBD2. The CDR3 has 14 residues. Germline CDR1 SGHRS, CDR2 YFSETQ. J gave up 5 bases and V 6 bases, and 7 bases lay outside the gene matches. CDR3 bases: TGCGCCAGCACTGGGGAGGGTCGGACCGGGGAGCTGTTTTTT. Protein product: CASTGEGRTGELFF.

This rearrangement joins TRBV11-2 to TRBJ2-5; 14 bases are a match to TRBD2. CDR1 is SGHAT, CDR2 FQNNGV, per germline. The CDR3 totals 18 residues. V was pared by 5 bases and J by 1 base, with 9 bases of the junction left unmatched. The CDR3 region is CASSNGLAGGPRQETQYF. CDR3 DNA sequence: TGTGCCAGCAGCAACGGACTAGCGGGAGGACCCCGCCAAGAGACCCAGTACTTC.

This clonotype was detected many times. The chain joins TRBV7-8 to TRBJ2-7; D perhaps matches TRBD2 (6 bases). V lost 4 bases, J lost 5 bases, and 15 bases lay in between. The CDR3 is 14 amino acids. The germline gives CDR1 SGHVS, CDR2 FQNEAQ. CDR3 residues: CASSSGRGSNEQYF. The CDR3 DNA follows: TGTGCCAGCAGCTCAGGGCGGGGTTCTAACGAGCAGTACTTC.

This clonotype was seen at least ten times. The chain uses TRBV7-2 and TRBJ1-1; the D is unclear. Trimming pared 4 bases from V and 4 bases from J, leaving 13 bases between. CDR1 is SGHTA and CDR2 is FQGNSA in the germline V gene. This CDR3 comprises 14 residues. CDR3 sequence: CASSSTWSSTEAFF. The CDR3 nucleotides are TGTGCCAGCAGCTCTACATGGAGTAGCACTGAAGCTTTCTTT.

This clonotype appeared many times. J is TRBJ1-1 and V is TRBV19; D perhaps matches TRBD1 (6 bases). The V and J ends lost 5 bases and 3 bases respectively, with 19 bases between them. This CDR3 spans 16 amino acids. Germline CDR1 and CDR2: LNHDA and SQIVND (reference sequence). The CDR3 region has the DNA TGTGCCAGTAGTTCGATTACAGGGATGATGGACACTGAAGCTTTCTTT. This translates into CASSSITGMMDTEAFF.

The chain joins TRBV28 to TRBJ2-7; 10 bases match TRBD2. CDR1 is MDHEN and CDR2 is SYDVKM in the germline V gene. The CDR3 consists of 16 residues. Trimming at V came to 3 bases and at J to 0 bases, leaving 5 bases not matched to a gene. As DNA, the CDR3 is TGTGCCAGCAGTTTTCCACTAGCGGGGAGCTCCTACGAGCAGTACTTC. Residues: CASSFPLAGSSYEQYF.

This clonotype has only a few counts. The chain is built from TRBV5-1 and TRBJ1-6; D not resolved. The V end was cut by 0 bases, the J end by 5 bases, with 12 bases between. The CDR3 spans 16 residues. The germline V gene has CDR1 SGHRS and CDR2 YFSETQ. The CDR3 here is CASSLAGSPNNSPLHF. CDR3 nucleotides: TGCGCCAGCAGCTTGGCGGGGTCCCCAAATAATTCACCCCTCCACTTT.

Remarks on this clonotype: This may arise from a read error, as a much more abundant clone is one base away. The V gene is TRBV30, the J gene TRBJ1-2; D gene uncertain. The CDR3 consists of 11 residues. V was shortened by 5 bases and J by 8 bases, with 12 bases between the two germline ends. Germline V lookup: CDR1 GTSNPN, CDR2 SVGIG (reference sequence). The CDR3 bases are TGTGCCTGGGCCATTACCTCGGGCTACACCTTC. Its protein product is CAWAITSGYTF.

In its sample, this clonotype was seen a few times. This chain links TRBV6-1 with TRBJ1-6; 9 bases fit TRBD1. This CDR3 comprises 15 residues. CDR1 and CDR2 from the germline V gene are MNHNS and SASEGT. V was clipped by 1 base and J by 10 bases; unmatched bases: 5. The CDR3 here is CASSEEGTGSSPLHF. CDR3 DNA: TGTGCCAGCAGTGAAGAAGGGACAGGGAGCTCACCCCTCCACTTT.

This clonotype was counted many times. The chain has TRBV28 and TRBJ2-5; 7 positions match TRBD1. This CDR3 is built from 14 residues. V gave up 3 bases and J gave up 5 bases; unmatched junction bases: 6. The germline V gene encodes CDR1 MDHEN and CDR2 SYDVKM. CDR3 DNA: TGTGCCAGCAGTTTCCACAGGGGAACGGAGACCCAGTACTTC. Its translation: CASSFHRGTETQYF.

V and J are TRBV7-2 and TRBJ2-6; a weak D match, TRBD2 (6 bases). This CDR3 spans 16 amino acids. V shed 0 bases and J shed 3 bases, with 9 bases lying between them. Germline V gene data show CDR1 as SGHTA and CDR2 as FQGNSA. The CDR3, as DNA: TGTGCCAGCAGCTTAGCGGGGGGTTATGGGGCCAACGTCCTGACTTTC. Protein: CASSLAGGYGANVLTF.

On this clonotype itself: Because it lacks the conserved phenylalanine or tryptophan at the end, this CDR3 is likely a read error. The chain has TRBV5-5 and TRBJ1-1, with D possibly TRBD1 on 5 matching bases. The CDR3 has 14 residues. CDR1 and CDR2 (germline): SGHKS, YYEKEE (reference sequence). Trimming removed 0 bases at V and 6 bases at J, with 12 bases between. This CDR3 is CASSLVGQGAEAFL. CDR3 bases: TGTGCCAGCAGCTTGGTCGGGCAGGGCGCTGAAGCTTTCTTG.